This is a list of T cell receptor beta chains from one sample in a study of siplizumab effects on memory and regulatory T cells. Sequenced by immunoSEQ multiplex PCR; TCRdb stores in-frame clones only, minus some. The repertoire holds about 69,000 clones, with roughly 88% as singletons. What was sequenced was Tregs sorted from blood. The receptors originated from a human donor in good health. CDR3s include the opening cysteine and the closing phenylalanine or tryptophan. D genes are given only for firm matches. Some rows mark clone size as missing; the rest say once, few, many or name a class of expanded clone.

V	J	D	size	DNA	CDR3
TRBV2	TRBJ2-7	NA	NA	TGTGCCAGCAGTGAACGCAGGGTGTTCGAGCAGTACTTC	CASSERRVFEQYF
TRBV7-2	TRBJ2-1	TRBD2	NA	TGTGCCAGCAGCTTAGCGGTCCTAGCGGGAGAGTCCTACAATGAGCAGTTCTTC	CASSLAVLAGESYNEQFF
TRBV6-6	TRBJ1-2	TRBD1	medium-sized	TGTGCCAGCAGTTACCTAACAGGGGAGAACTATGGCTACACCTTC	CASSYLTGENYGYTF
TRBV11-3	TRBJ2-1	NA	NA	TGTGCCAGCAAAGCTCCTCCCAGCAGGGGACCCATCGGAGAGCAGTTCTTC	CASKAPPSRGPIGEQFF
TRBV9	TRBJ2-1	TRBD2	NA	TGTGCCAGCAGCCCCCGCGCGACTAGCGGGAGAGGGTACAATGAGCAGTTCTTC	CASSPRATSGRGYNEQFF
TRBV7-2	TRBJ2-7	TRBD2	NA	TGTGCCAGCAGCTTAGAAAGAGCGGGGAGTACGGAGCAGTACTTC	CASSLERAGSTEQYF
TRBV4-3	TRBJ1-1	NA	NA	TGCGCCAGCAGCCACCCAAGACAGGAGTTAAACACTGAAGCTTTCTTT	CASSHPRQELNTEAFF
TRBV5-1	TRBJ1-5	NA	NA	TGCGCCAGCAGCTTGGCCGGGTATAGCAATCAGCCCCAGCATTTT	CASSLAGYSNQPQHF
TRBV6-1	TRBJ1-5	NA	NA	TGTGCCAGCAGTGAATTTGGGGGATATCAGCCCCAGCATTTT	CASSEFGGYQPQHF
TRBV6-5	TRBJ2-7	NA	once	TGTGCCAGCAGTTCCGAAAGGGGTTCCTACGAGCAGTACTTC	CASSSERGSYEQYF
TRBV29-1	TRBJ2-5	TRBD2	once	TGCAGCGTTCTTCCGGGAGGGGAGACCCAGTACTTC	CSVLPGGETQYF
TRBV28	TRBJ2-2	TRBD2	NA	TGTGCCAGCAGTATACCACTAGCGGGTCCCACCGGGGAGCTGTTTTTT	CASSIPLAGPTGELFF
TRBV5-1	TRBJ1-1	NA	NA	TGCGCCAGCAGCTTCCAAGGGAGGAACACTGAAGCTTTCTTT	CASSFQGRNTEAFF
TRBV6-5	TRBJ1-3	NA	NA	TGTGCCAGCAGAAGAGGCTCTGGAAACACCATATATTTT	CASRRGSGNTIYF
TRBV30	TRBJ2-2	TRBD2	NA	TGTGCCTGGGGAAAGAGCGGGAGGACCGGGGAGCTGTTTTTT	CAWGKSGRTGELFF
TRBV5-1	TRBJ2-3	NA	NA	TGCGCCAGCAGCTTGGTACTGGACCCTAAGAAAGATACGCAGTATTTT	CASSLVLDPKKDTQYF
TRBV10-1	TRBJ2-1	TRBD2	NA	TGCGCCAGCAGCCTAGCGGGAGGGACAAATGAGCAGTTCTTC	CASSLAGGTNEQFF